The clone carrying this T cell receptor beta chain was observed many times. The target antigen is unknown. Amplification of TCR beta CDR3 regions was performed using RNA transcripts as template. An initial round of RT-PCR targeting the TCR CDR3 relied on the HTBI primer set. From the multiplex PCR reads, TCRdb called clonotypes with MiXCR, one entry per CDR3 protein. The table includes 620,000 or so distinct CDR3 sequences, roughly 15% detected once. This sample was included in a study of T cells in Graves' hyperthyroidism and ophthalmopathy. Study results and limitations: Most thyroid clonotypes with frequency above 0.001 were detected in blood. Median prediction lead before ophthalmopathy onset was around seven months with the model.

Reasons for excluding patients were uncontrolled infection, other autoimmune disease, pregnancy or lactation. Diagnoses were made from clinical symptoms, serum measures (thyroxine and TRAb), thyroid ultrasound and orbital computed tomography. The TCR sequence derives from a woman in her forties or fifties with Graves' ophthalmopathy. The sample was blood.

The CDR3 DNA follows: TGCAGTGCTAAGAGGCCGGGACAGGGGGGTGAAGCTTTCTTT. Protein: CSAKRPGQGGEAFF. The chain carries TRBV20-1 and TRBJ1-1; 11 bases are shared with TRBD1. The junction had 8 bases not matched to a gene; V was cut back by 4 bases and J by 7 bases. The V gene's germline CDR1 is DFQATT and CDR2 SNEGSKA (reference sequence). CDR3 size: 14 residues.